The source of this T cell receptor (beta chain) is a study of blood T cell repertoires in COVID-19. Study at large: The study drew acute and convalescent COVID-19 samples from the United States, Italy and Spain. T cells, B-cell-depleted T cells, or PBMCs provided the cDNA or gDNA that served as material.

Original handling: Reference gene primer amplification in the assay estimated nucleated cell counts. Measured with immunoSEQ multiplex PCR; TCRdb has only the in-frame clones, and not every one. V and J calls plus clone size are reproduced from that table; the DNA served to infer D and trimming. The sample yields some 220,000 clones, about 79% seen once. The CDR3 length is 13 residues. V was pared by 4 bases and J by 5 bases, with 3 bases of the junction left unmatched. Per the germline V gene, CDR1 is MNHEY and CDR2 is SVGEGT. Source material: peripheral blood. This sequence was found in a man in his forties or fifties with active or convalescent COVID-19. The chain recombines TRBV6-2 or TRBV6-3 with TRBJ2-5, with TRBD1 identical over 8 bases. The CDR3 DNA sequence: TGTGCCAGCAGTTCGTACAGGGGGGAGACCCAGTACTTC. This gives the protein CASSSYRGETQYF.